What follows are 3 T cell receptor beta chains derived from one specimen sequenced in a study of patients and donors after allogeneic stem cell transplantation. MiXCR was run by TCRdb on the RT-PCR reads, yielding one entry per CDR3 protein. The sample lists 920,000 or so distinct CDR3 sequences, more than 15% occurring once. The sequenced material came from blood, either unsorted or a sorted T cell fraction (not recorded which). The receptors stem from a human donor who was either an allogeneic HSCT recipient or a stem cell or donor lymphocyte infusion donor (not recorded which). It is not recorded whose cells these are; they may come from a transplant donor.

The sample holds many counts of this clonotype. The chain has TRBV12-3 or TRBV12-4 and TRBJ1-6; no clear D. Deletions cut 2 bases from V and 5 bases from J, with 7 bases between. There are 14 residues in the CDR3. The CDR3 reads CASSLRTHNSPLHF. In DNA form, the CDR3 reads TGTGCCAGCAGTTTAAGGACTCATAATTCACCCCTCCACTTT.

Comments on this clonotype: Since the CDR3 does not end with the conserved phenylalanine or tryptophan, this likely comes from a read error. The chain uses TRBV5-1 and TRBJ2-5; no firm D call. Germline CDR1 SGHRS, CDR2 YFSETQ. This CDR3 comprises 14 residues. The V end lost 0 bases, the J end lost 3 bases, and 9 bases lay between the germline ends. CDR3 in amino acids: CASSLVELKETQYI. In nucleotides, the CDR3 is TGCGCCAGCAGCTTGGTCGAATTAAAAGAGACCCAGTACATC.

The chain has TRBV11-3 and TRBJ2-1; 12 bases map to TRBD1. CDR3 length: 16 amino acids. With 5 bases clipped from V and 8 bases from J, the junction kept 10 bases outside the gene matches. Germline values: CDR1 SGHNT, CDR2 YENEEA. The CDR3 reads CASSSPGQGAPHEQFF. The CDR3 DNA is TGTGCCAGCAGCAGTCCGGGACAGGGGGCCCCTCATGAGCAGTTCTTC.